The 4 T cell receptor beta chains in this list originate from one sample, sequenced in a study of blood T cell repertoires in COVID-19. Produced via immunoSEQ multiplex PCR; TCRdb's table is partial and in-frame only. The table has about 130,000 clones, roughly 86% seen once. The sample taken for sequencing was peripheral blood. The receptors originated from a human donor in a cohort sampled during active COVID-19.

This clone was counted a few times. The CDR3 coding sequence is TGTGCCAGCAGTATCCGACCCTTAGCGGCATACGAGCAGTACTTC. Translated: CASSIRPLAAYEQYF. The chain couples TRBV28 to TRBJ2-7; D is possibly TRBD2 (6 bases). The CDR3 consists of 15 residues. Trimming shortened V by 5 bases and J by 4 bases, and 18 bases separated the two germline ends. The germline V gene has CDR1 MDHEN and CDR2 SYDVKM. Filled out from reference TRBV28 and TRBJ2-7, the complete variable domain reads DVKVTQSSRYLVKRTGEKVFLECVQDMDHENMFWYRQDPGLGLRLIYFSYDVKMKEKGDIPEGYSVSREKKERFSLILESASTNQTSMYLCASSIRPLAAYEQYFGPGTRLTVT.

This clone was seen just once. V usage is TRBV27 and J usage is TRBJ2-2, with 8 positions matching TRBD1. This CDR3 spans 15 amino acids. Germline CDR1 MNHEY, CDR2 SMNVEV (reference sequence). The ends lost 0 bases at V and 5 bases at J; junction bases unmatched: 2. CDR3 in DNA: TGTGCCAGCAGTTTATCCAGGGGGCGTACCGGGGAGCTGTTTTTT. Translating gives CASSLSRGRTGELFF.

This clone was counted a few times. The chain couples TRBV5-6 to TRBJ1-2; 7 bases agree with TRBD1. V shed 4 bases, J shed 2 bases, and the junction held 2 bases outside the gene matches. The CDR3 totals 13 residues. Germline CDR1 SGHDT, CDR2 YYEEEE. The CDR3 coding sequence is TGTGCCAGCAGCCTGGGACAGAACTATGGCTACACCTTC. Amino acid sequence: CASSLGQNYGYTF.

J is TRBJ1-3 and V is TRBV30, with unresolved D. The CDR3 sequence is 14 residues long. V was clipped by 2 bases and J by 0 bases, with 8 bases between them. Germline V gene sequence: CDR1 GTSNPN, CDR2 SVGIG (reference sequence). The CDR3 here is CAWSQSSSGNTIYF. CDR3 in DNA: TGTGCCTGGAGTCAATCGAGCTCTGGAAACACCATATATTTT.